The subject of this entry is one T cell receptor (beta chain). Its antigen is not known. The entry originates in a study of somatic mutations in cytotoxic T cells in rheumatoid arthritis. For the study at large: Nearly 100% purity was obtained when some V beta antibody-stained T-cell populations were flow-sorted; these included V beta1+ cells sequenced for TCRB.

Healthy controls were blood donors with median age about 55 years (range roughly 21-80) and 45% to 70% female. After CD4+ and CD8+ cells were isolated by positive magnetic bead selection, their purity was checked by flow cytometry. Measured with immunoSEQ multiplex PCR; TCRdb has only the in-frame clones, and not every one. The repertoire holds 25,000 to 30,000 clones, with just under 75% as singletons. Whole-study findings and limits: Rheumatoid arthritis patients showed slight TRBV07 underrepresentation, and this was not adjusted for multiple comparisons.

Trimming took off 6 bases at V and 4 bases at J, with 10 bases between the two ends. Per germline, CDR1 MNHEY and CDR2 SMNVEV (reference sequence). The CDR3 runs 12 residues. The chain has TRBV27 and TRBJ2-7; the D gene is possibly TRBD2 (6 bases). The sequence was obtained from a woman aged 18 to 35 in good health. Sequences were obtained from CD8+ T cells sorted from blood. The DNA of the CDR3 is TGTGCCAGCAGCGGGAGCGGGTACGAGCAGTACTTC. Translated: CASSGSGYEQYF.